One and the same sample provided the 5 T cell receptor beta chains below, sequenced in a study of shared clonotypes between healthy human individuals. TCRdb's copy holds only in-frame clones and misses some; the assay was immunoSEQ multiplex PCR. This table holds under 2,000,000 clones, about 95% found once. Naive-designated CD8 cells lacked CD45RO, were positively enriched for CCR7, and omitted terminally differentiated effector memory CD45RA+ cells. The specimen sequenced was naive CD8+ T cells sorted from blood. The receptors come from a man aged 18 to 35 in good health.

In DNA form, the CDR3 reads TGTGCCAGTAGTATAGGGGACAGGGACTCTAACTATGGCTACACCTTC. Its protein is CASSIGDRDSNYGYTF. The V call is TRBV19, the J call TRBJ1-2; 9 nucleotides agree with TRBD1. Trimming at V came to 1 base and at J to 0 bases, leaving 3 bases not matched to a gene. The CDR3 runs to 16 residues. From germline, CDR1 is LNHDA and CDR2 SQIVND (reference sequence).

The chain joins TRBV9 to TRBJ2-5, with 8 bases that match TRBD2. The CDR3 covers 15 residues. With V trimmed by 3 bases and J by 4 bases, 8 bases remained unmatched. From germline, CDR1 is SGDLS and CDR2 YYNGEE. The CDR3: CASSDRAGVGETQYF. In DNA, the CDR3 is TGTGCCAGCAGCGACCGAGCGGGAGTGGGAGAGACCCAGTACTTC. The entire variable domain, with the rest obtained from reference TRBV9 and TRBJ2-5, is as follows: DSGVTQTPKHLITATGQRVTLRCSPRSGDLSVYWYQQSLDQGLQFLIQYYNGEERAKGNILERFSAQQFPDLHSELNLSSLELGDSALYFCASSDRAGVGETQYFGPGTRLLVL.

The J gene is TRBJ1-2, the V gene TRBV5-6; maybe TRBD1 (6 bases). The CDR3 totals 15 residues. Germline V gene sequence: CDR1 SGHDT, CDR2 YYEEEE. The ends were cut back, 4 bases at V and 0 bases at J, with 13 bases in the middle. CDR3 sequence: CASSGWTETNYGYTF. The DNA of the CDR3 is TGTGCCAGCAGCGGGTGGACAGAAACTAACTATGGCTACACCTTC.

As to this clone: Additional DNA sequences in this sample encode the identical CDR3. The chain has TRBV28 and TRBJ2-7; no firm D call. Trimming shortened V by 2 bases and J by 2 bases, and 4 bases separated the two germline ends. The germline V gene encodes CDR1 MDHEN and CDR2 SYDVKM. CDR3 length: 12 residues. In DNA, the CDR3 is TGTGCCAGCAGTTTAAATGCCTACGAGCAGTACTTC. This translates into CASSLNAYEQYF.

CDR3 sequence reads: CASSLQGGYYGYTF. For the CDR3, the DNA is TGTGCCAGCAGCCTACAGGGCGGATACTATGGCTACACCTTC. V is TRBV9 and J is TRBJ1-2; a possible D gene is TRBD1 (6 bases). Germline V gene sequence: CDR1 SGDLS, CDR2 YYNGEE. The ends were cut back, 4 bases at V and 3 bases at J, with 13 bases in the middle. This CDR3 region has 14 residues. Complete variable domain (other parts from reference TRBV9 and TRBJ1-2): DSGVTQTPKHLITATGQRVTLRCSPRSGDLSVYWYQQSLDQGLQFLIQYYNGEERAKGNILERFSAQQFPDLHSELNLSSLELGDSALYFCASSLQGGYYGYTFGSGTRLTVV.